This TCR beta chain derives from a study of T cell repertoires in cytomegalovirus infection. CDR1 and CDR2 (germline): SGHDT, YYEEEE. This CDR3 has 14 amino acids. V was pared by 6 bases and J by 0 bases, with 9 bases between. TCRdb recomputed calls from the reads with MiXCR, one row per CDR3 protein. The repertoire holds some 170,000 distinct CDR3 sequences, about a sixth seen once, with about 25% in the top ten. This clonotype was observed once. The clonotype was recovered from a human donor in good health (CMV status not recorded). Some clones in this sample may be carry-over from other donors' samples. The specimen was CD8+ T cells from PBMCs. The J gene is TRBJ2-2, the V gene TRBV5-6; weak D call: TRBD2 (5 bases). CDR3 residues: CASMPGTNTGELFF. Here the CDR3 DNA reads TGTGCCAGCATGCCGGGGACGAACACCGGGGAGCTGTTTTTT.